These T cell receptor beta chains were read from a single sample in a study of siplizumab effects on memory and regulatory T cells. Here immunoSEQ multiplex PCR was the method, and the copy in TCRdb shows in-frame clones only, minus some. The repertoire holds approximately 100,000 clones, over 90% seen once, with 0.62% in the top ten. Sequenced material: Tregs sorted from blood. These TCRs come from a human donor in good health. Each CDR3 is given with its conserved first and last residue. The order of the fields is clone size, J gene, V gene, D gene, CDR3 protein, CDR3 DNA. The D gene is left open where the match is weak. Part of the rows lack a size; the others show once, few, many or a class for expanded clones.

clone_size: -
j_call: TRBJ1-2
v_call: TRBV21-1
d_call: -
cdr3_aa: CASSKSGRGVTNYGYTF
cdr3_nt: TGTGCCAGCAGCAAGTCGGGGAGGGGGGTAACTAACTATGGCTACACCTTC

clone_size: -
j_call: TRBJ2-2
v_call: TRBV7-3
d_call: -
cdr3_aa: CASSPPLGAGFTGELFF
cdr3_nt: TGTGCCAGCAGCCCCCCGCTCGGGGCAGGGTTCACCGGGGAGCTGTTTTTT

clone_size: -
j_call: TRBJ2-7
v_call: TRBV4-3
d_call: -
cdr3_aa: CASSQGIGYEQYF
cdr3_nt: TGCGCCAGCAGCCAAGGTATTGGGTACGAGCAGTACTTC

clone_size: -
j_call: TRBJ2-7
v_call: TRBV5-6
d_call: TRBD2
cdr3_aa: CASSLGGRVYEQYF
cdr3_nt: TGTGCCAGCAGCTTAGGCGGGAGGGTCTACGAGCAGTACTTC

clone_size: -
j_call: TRBJ2-2
v_call: TRBV5-1
d_call: TRBD2
cdr3_aa: CASSSGGGTGELFF
cdr3_nt: TGCGCCAGCAGCTCGGGGGGAGGCACCGGGGAGCTGTTTTTT

clone_size: -
j_call: TRBJ2-1
v_call: TRBV5-1
d_call: TRBD2
cdr3_aa: CASSFLAGENNEQFF
cdr3_nt: TGCGCCAGCAGCTTTCTAGCGGGAGAAAATAATGAGCAGTTCTTC

clone_size: -
j_call: TRBJ2-7
v_call: TRBV27
d_call: -
cdr3_aa: CASSLVSGYEQYF
cdr3_nt: TGTGCCAGCAGTTTAGTATCAGGCTACGAGCAGTACTTC

clone_size: -
j_call: TRBJ2-3
v_call: TRBV7-2
d_call: TRBD2
cdr3_aa: CASSLTSATDTQYF
cdr3_nt: TGTGCCAGCAGCCTGACTAGCGCGACAGATACGCAGTATTTT

clone_size: -
j_call: TRBJ1-1
v_call: TRBV19
d_call: -
cdr3_aa: CASSATGKRNTEAFF
cdr3_nt: TGTGCCAGTAGTGCTACGGGAAAGCGGAACACTGAAGCTTTCTTT

clone_size: -
j_call: TRBJ2-5
v_call: TRBV5-1
d_call: TRBD1
cdr3_aa: CASETGTGLGETQYF
cdr3_nt: TGCGCCAGCGAGACCGGGACAGGGCTCGGGGAGACCCAGTACTTC

clone_size: -
j_call: TRBJ1-2
v_call: TRBV4-2
d_call: -
cdr3_aa: CASSPGTRNNYGYTF
cdr3_nt: TGTGCCAGCAGCCCGGGGACCAGAAATAACTATGGCTACACCTTC

clone_size: -
j_call: TRBJ2-2
v_call: TRBV25-1
d_call: TRBD1
cdr3_aa: CASSRDRGGTGELFF
cdr3_nt: TGTGCCAGCAGCAGGGACAGGGGAGGCACCGGGGAGCTGTTTTTT

clone_size: few
j_call: TRBJ2-1
v_call: TRBV2
d_call: -
cdr3_aa: CASSETRPPYNEQFF
cdr3_nt: TGTGCCAGCAGTGAGACTAGGCCCCCCTACAATGAGCAGTTCTTC

clone_size: -
j_call: TRBJ1-5
v_call: TRBV5-1
d_call: -
cdr3_aa: CASSPGGGFGNQPQHF
cdr3_nt: TGCGCCAGCAGCCCCGGGGGGGGGTTCGGCAATCAGCCCCAGCATTTT

clone_size: -
j_call: TRBJ2-1
v_call: TRBV12-5
d_call: TRBD2
cdr3_aa: CASGLVLEGGKKFF
cdr3_nt: TGTGCTAGTGGTTTGGTATTGGAGGGAGGGAAGAAGTTCTTC

clone_size: -
j_call: TRBJ2-7
v_call: TRBV6-5
d_call: -
cdr3_aa: CASSYGGQGSYEQYF
cdr3_nt: TGTGCCAGCAGTTACGGCGGGCAGGGTTCGTACGAGCAGTACTTC

clone_size: -
j_call: TRBJ1-5
v_call: TRBV6-5
d_call: -
cdr3_aa: CASSLRVNQPQHF
cdr3_nt: TGTGCCAGCAGTTTAAGGGTTAATCAGCCCCAGCATTTT

clone_size: -
j_call: TRBJ2-7
v_call: TRBV2
d_call: -
cdr3_aa: CASRHPGFYEQYF
cdr3_nt: TGTGCCAGCAGACACCCGGGATTCTACGAGCAGTACTTC

clone_size: -
j_call: TRBJ2-5
v_call: TRBV5-5
d_call: -
cdr3_aa: CASSLEVVFQTQYF
cdr3_nt: TGTGCCAGCAGCTTGGAGGTAGTTTTTCAGACCCAGTACTTC

clone_size: -
j_call: TRBJ1-6
v_call: TRBV7-9
d_call: -
cdr3_aa: CASSLGAQSPLHF
cdr3_nt: TGTGCCAGCAGCTTGGGGGCTCAGTCACCCCTCCACTTT

clone_size: -
j_call: TRBJ2-3
v_call: TRBV7-2
d_call: -
cdr3_aa: CASSQRFQDTQYF
cdr3_nt: TGTGCCAGCAGCCAGAGGTTCCAAGATACGCAGTATTTT

clone_size: -
j_call: TRBJ1-4
v_call: TRBV4-2
d_call: TRBD1
cdr3_aa: CASSQDLQGAANEKLFF
cdr3_nt: TGTGCCAGCAGCCAAGATCTCCAGGGGGCTGCTAATGAAAAACTGTTTTTT

clone_size: -
j_call: TRBJ2-2
v_call: TRBV29-1
d_call: -
cdr3_aa: CSVGLAGELFF
cdr3_nt: TGCAGCGTTGGTTTAGCCGGGGAGCTGTTTTTT

clone_size: -
j_call: TRBJ1-3
v_call: TRBV7-9
d_call: -
cdr3_aa: CASGGAGNTIYF
cdr3_nt: TGTGCCAGCGGGGGAGCTGGAAACACCATATATTTT

clone_size: -
j_call: TRBJ2-2
v_call: TRBV28
d_call: TRBD2
cdr3_aa: CASSLPGTSGSGELFF
cdr3_nt: TGTGCCAGCAGTCTACCAGGGACTAGCGGGAGCGGGGAGCTGTTTTTT

clone_size: -
j_call: TRBJ2-1
v_call: TRBV2
d_call: -
cdr3_aa: CASTISGPSSYNEQFF
cdr3_nt: TGTGCCAGCACCATTAGCGGACCGAGCTCCTACAATGAGCAGTTCTTC

clone_size: -
j_call: TRBJ1-2
v_call: TRBV11-2
d_call: TRBD1
cdr3_aa: CASSPGGFVGYTF
cdr3_nt: TGTGCCAGCAGCCCAGGGGGGTTTGTCGGCTACACCTTC

clone_size: -
j_call: TRBJ2-7
v_call: TRBV5-1
d_call: -
cdr3_aa: CASSFLPQVPTYEQYF
cdr3_nt: TGCGCCAGCAGCTTCTTACCTCAGGTGCCCACCTACGAGCAGTACTTC

clone_size: -
j_call: TRBJ2-1
v_call: TRBV30
d_call: -
cdr3_aa: CAWKALDEQFF
cdr3_nt: TGTGCCTGGAAGGCCCTGGATGAGCAGTTCTTC

clone_size: -
j_call: TRBJ2-2
v_call: TRBV5-6
d_call: -
cdr3_aa: CASSLVQVTGELFF
cdr3_nt: TGTGCCAGCAGCTTGGTGCAGGTTACCGGGGAGCTGTTTTTT

clone_size: -
j_call: TRBJ1-1
v_call: TRBV5-1
d_call: -
cdr3_aa: CASRDGYTEAFF
cdr3_nt: TGCGCCAGCAGGGACGGATACACTGAAGCTTTCTTT

clone_size: -
j_call: TRBJ2-1
v_call: TRBV4-2
d_call: TRBD2
cdr3_aa: CASSPLTSGSSYNEQFF
cdr3_nt: TGTGCCAGCAGCCCCCTGACTAGCGGGAGCTCCTACAATGAGCAGTTCTTC

clone_size: -
j_call: TRBJ2-3
v_call: TRBV18
d_call: TRBD2
cdr3_aa: CASSPSGTSGSTGTQYF
cdr3_nt: TGTGCCAGCTCACCATCGGGAACTAGCGGGTCGACGGGTACGCAGTATTTT

clone_size: -
j_call: TRBJ1-1
v_call: TRBV6-1
d_call: -
cdr3_aa: CATKPGLKRGTEAFF
cdr3_nt: TGTGCCACCAAACCGGGACTCAAAAGGGGCACTGAAGCTTTCTTT

clone_size: -
j_call: TRBJ2-1
v_call: TRBV7-9
d_call: TRBD2
cdr3_aa: CASSRLAGRGNEQFF
cdr3_nt: TGTGCCAGCAGCCGACTAGCGGGAAGGGGCAATGAGCAGTTCTTC

clone_size: -
j_call: TRBJ2-7
v_call: TRBV5-6
d_call: TRBD2
cdr3_aa: CASSRLAAFEQYF
cdr3_nt: TGTGCCAGCAGCCGGCTAGCGGCCTTCGAGCAGTACTTC

clone_size: -
j_call: TRBJ1-2
v_call: TRBV5-6
d_call: -
cdr3_aa: CASSYVDGPTLTF
cdr3_nt: TGTGCCAGCAGCTACGTGGACGGACCCACCCTCACCTTC

clone_size: -
j_call: TRBJ2-3
v_call: TRBV27
d_call: -
cdr3_aa: CASRERGATDTQYF
cdr3_nt: TGTGCCAGCAGGGAACGGGGGGCAACAGATACGCAGTATTTT

clone_size: -
j_call: TRBJ2-5
v_call: TRBV2
d_call: TRBD2
cdr3_aa: CASSGGLAKYF
cdr3_nt: TGTGCCAGCAGTGGCGGACTAGCGAAGTACTTC

clone_size: -
j_call: TRBJ2-3
v_call: TRBV7-6
d_call: -
cdr3_aa: CASSLVSGGDTQYF
cdr3_nt: TGTGCCAGCAGCTTAGTATCGGGTGGGGATACGCAGTATTTT

clone_size: -
j_call: TRBJ1-6
v_call: TRBV14
d_call: TRBD1
cdr3_aa: CASSQRRGLYNSPLHF
cdr3_nt: TGTGCCAGCAGCCAACGCAGGGGGCTCTATAATTCACCCCTCCACTTT

clone_size: -
j_call: TRBJ2-1
v_call: TRBV9
d_call: -
cdr3_aa: CASSVRSDISYNEQFF
cdr3_nt: TGTGCCAGCAGCGTGCGATCGGACATCTCCTACAATGAGCAGTTCTTC

clone_size: once
j_call: TRBJ1-2
v_call: TRBV27
d_call: -
cdr3_aa: CASSPLGLGYGYTF
cdr3_nt: TGTGCCAGCAGTCCCTTGGGGTTGGGGTATGGCTACACCTTC

clone_size: -
j_call: TRBJ2-1
v_call: TRBV7-2
d_call: TRBD2
cdr3_aa: CASSLGLAGGSRVNEQFF
cdr3_nt: TGTGCCAGCAGCTTAGGGCTAGCGGGAGGGTCCCGGGTGAATGAGCAGTTCTTC

clone_size: -
j_call: TRBJ1-2
v_call: TRBV5-1
d_call: -
cdr3_aa: CASSRSDTQNYGYTF
cdr3_nt: TGCGCCAGCAGCCGTTCGGACACACAAAACTATGGCTACACCTTC

clone_size: -
j_call: TRBJ2-7
v_call: TRBV10-3
d_call: -
cdr3_aa: CAIREALQGEQYF
cdr3_nt: TGTGCCATCAGAGAAGCACTTCAGGGGGAGCAGTACTTC

clone_size: -
j_call: TRBJ1-5
v_call: TRBV5-6
d_call: -
cdr3_aa: CASSRRAVSNQPQHF
cdr3_nt: TGTGCCAGCAGTAGAAGGGCGGTGAGCAATCAGCCCCAGCATTTT

clone_size: -
j_call: TRBJ2-5
v_call: TRBV5-1
d_call: TRBD2
cdr3_aa: CASSGAGGPFRETQYF
cdr3_nt: TGCGCCAGCAGCGGAGCGGGGGGGCCGTTTAGAGAGACCCAGTACTTC

clone_size: -
j_call: TRBJ2-4
v_call: TRBV7-6
d_call: -
cdr3_aa: CASSRNPGHLAKNIQYF
cdr3_nt: TGTGCCAGCAGCCGAAACCCGGGACACCTAGCCAAAAACATTCAGTACTTC

clone_size: once
j_call: TRBJ1-1
v_call: TRBV19
d_call: -
cdr3_aa: CASSTTGLGNTEAFF
cdr3_nt: TGTGCCAGTAGTACAACAGGCTTGGGGAACACTGAAGCTTTCTTT

clone_size: -
j_call: TRBJ2-3
v_call: TRBV29-1
d_call: TRBD2
cdr3_aa: CSETLAGSSTDTQYF
cdr3_nt: TGCAGCGAAACTTTAGCGGGGTCAAGCACAGATACGCAGTATTTT

clone_size: -
j_call: TRBJ2-7
v_call: TRBV7-2
d_call: -
cdr3_aa: CASSLARSYEQYF
cdr3_nt: TGTGCCAGCAGCTTAGCCCGGTCCTACGAGCAGTACTTC

clone_size: once
j_call: TRBJ1-1
v_call: TRBV11-1
d_call: -
cdr3_aa: CASSRPGGVGTEAFF
cdr3_nt: TGTGCCAGCAGCCGACCAGGTGGTGTTGGCACTGAAGCTTTCTTT

clone_size: once
j_call: TRBJ1-1
v_call: TRBV30
d_call: -
cdr3_aa: CAWSAKVGTEAFF
cdr3_nt: TGTGCCTGGAGTGCGAAAGTAGGCACTGAAGCTTTCTTT

clone_size: -
j_call: TRBJ2-2
v_call: TRBV7-6
d_call: -
cdr3_aa: CASSPWGNTGELFF
cdr3_nt: TGTGCCAGCAGCCCATGGGGGAACACCGGGGAGCTGTTTTTT

clone_size: -
j_call: TRBJ1-1
v_call: TRBV5-1
d_call: -
cdr3_aa: CASRQGTEAFF
cdr3_nt: TGCGCCAGCAGACAGGGAACTGAAGCTTTCTTT

clone_size: few
j_call: TRBJ1-2
v_call: TRBV6-1
d_call: -
cdr3_aa: CASSDRAHYGYTF
cdr3_nt: TGTGCCAGCAGTGACAGGGCCCACTATGGCTACACCTTC

clone_size: -
j_call: TRBJ1-1
v_call: TRBV7-9
d_call: -
cdr3_aa: CASSRRGDIPEAFF
cdr3_nt: TGTGCCAGCAGCCGAAGAGGGGACATACCTGAAGCTTTCTTT

clone_size: -
j_call: TRBJ1-1
v_call: TRBV7-8
d_call: -
cdr3_aa: CASSFAPGTEAFF
cdr3_nt: TGTGCCAGCAGCTTCGCTCCGGGCACTGAAGCTTTCTTT